Listed below are T cell receptor beta chains from one sample, sequenced in a study of blood T cell repertoires in COVID-19. Only in-frame clones appear in the TCRdb table, and some are missing; sequencing was by immunoSEQ multiplex PCR. The sample yields 380,000 or so clones, 70% to 90% seen once. Sequenced material: PBMCs or T cells enriched from blood (not recorded which). These receptors all come from a man between 25 and 39 years old who had recovered from COVID-19. Each CDR3 is given with its conserved first and last residue. The D gene is left open where the match is weak.

10	TRBJ2-1	TRBV6-5	-	CASSNNEQFF
14	TRBJ2-3	TRBV19	TRBD1	CATLPGTGGHTQYF
13	TRBJ1-1	TRBV6-5	-	CASTPAGRSEAFF
13	TRBJ1-1	TRBV18	-	CASSLGVVTEAFF
14	TRBJ2-1	TRBV10-3	TRBD2	CATLIAGEYNEQFF
12	TRBJ1-2	TRBV5-1	-	CASSEGVEGYTF
15	TRBJ2-1	TRBV7-2	TRBD2	CASSSGLAGDNEQFF
15	TRBJ1-2	TRBV9	-	CASSVEGRAERGYTF
13	TRBJ2-7	TRBV6-5	-	CASSSGTPYEQYF
18	TRBJ1-1	TRBV29-1	-	CSVEVGQGLLAADTEAFF
15	TRBJ1-2	TRBV15	-	CATSRDRGGIYGYTF
15	TRBJ2-5	TRBV7-7	TRBD2	CASSLGLAGRETQYF
15	TRBJ1-2	TRBV5-6	-	CASSLDRVLSYGYTF
16	TRBJ2-2	TRBV7-7	-	CASSSTPGARTGELFF
16	TRBJ1-3	TRBV3-1/TRBV3-2	-	CASSQRGARGGNTIYF
17	TRBJ2-5	TRBV5-8	TRBD2	CASSAGLAGVAQETQYF
16	TRBJ1-2	TRBV4-1	-	CASSQDLGGVDYGYTF
11	TRBJ2-7	TRBV7-9	-	CASSPGTEQYF
14	TRBJ2-7	TRBV2	TRBD1	CASSPGQGFDEQYF
17	TRBJ1-4	TRBV19	-	CASSIGGGVSTNEKLFF
16	TRBJ1-1	TRBV5-1	TRBD1	CASSWGQGTMNTEAFF
15	TRBJ1-3	TRBV11-3	-	CASSLDSTSGNTIYF
18	TRBJ1-2	TRBV19	TRBD1	CASSANPGQGARNYGYTF
14	TRBJ1-2	TRBV6-5	-	CASKPRQFIYGYTF
16	TRBJ2-7	TRBV2	TRBD1	CASSGTAKKVSYEQYF
14	TRBJ1-5	TRBV27	TRBD1	CASSGQGANQPQHF
13	TRBJ1-5	TRBV19	-	CASWARGNQPQHF
14	TRBJ2-1	TRBV4-1	-	CASSQAGGINEQFF
14	TRBJ1-1	TRBV2	-	CASSEQGPYTEAFF
12	TRBJ2-7	TRBV12-5	-	CASSRVSYEQYF
15	TRBJ1-1	TRBV9	-	CASSSRTGGYTEAFF
15	TRBJ2-5	TRBV7-2	-	CASSLRGLDLETQYF
16	TRBJ1-4	TRBV6-2/TRBV6-3	-	CASSFTPLGSGMKLFF
16	TRBJ1-2	TRBV2	-	CASSVSLGDTNYGYTF
16	TRBJ1-2	TRBV18	TRBD1	CASSPKLGQAGTGYTF
13	TRBJ1-4	TRBV30	-	CAWSSGLNEKLFF
13	TRBJ2-1	TRBV3-1/TRBV3-2	TRBD1	CASSYRGYNEQFF
13	TRBJ1-4	TRBV5-1	-	CASSSSNNEKLFF
15	TRBJ1-3	TRBV27	-	CASSFDGGEGNTIYF
14	TRBJ1-5	TRBV2	-	CASSLGQNNQPQHF
13	TRBJ1-2	TRBV7-2	-	CASSLDGKYGYTF
13	TRBJ1-1	TRBV2	-	CASSGHSNTEAFF
14	TRBJ1-4	TRBV2	-	CASSSDRFSEKLFF
18	TRBJ1-4	TRBV7-9	-	CASSSPPDSMLTNEKLFF
17	TRBJ1-4	TRBV5-1	TRBD1	CASSSSGTALAEEKLFF
16	TRBJ2-3	TRBV11-3	-	CASSTPTGSPADTQYF
14	TRBJ1-3	TRBV3-1/TRBV3-2	-	CASSQDRRGNTIYF
17	TRBJ1-6	TRBV4-1	-	CASSQDRGRGLPSPLHF
16	TRBJ2-1	TRBV7-6	TRBD1	CASRAGTGGIVNEQFF
15	TRBJ2-2	TRBV16	-	CASSQGRGNTGELFF